This T cell receptor (beta chain) was obtained from a study of shared clonotypes between healthy human individuals. Only in-frame clones appear in the TCRdb table, and some are missing; sequencing was by immunoSEQ multiplex PCR. The sample records almost 750,000 clones, roughly 72% being singletons. V shed 3 bases and J shed 8 bases, with 7 bases lying between them. The CDR3 loop spans 12 amino acids. The germline V gene has CDR1 MDHEN and CDR2 SYDVKM. This chain uses TRBV28 with TRBJ1-4, with D hard to call. This clonotype was obtained from a woman in her 30s in good health. Specimen: memory CD4+ T cells sorted from blood. Stated subset: CD45RA-negative fraction. The CDR3 sequence is CASSFFPEKLFF. The CDR3 nucleotides read TGTGCCAGCAGTTTTTTCCCGGAAAAACTGTTTTTT.